One and the same sample provided the 25 T cell receptor beta chains below, sequenced in a study of T-cell reconstitution after alpha-beta-depleted transplantation in children. The authors prepared the TCRbeta library with unique molecular identifiers. Via MiXCR, TCRdb re-called the PCR reads, giving one row per CDR3 protein. The table includes about 600,000 distinct CDR3 sequences, under 25% detected once. The sample here was PBMCs, mostly from graft donor cells, taken 360 days after TCRalphabeta/CD19-depleted stem cell transplant. Source of these receptors: a boy younger than two who had a stem cell transplant for acute myeloid leukemia, so the T cells may come from the graft donor.

In this sample, this clonotype turned up once. The chain is built from TRBV10-3 and TRBJ2-3; 11 nucleotides align to TRBD1. CDR1 ENHRY and CDR2 SYGVKD come from the germline V gene. This CDR3 has 16 amino acids. J gave up 7 bases and V 3 bases, and 9 bases lay outside the gene matches. CDR3 nucleotides: TGTGCCATCAGTGACCCGACCGGGACAGGGGGTCATACGCAGTATTTT. Amino acid sequence: CAISDPTGTGGHTQYF.

In its sample, this clonotype was seen many times. This chain connects TRBV6-2 or TRBV6-3 to TRBJ1-4; D call uncertain. The CDR3 runs to 16 residues. Between the trimmed V and J ends, which lost 5 bases and 3 bases, there was a span of 16 bases. CDR1 is MNHEY, CDR2 SVGEGT, per germline. CDR3 sequence reads: CASSNRRRSPNEKLFF. CDR3 DNA sequence: TGTGCCAGCAGTAACCGTCGACGGTCCCCTAATGAAAAACTGTTTTTT.

In this sample, this clonotype turned up a few times. The chain has TRBV20-1 and TRBJ2-5; TRBD2 aligns across 9 bases. Germline V gene data show CDR1 as DFQATT and CDR2 as SNEGSKA (reference sequence). The J segment lost 5 bases and the V segment lost 6 bases, leaving 4 bases of the junction unmatched. The CDR3 has 12 amino acids. The DNA for the CDR3 is TGCAGTGCCTTAGCGGGGGTGGAGACCCAGTACTTC. Its translation: CSALAGVETQYF.

The table lists this clonotype with a few counts. The chain has TRBV12-3 or TRBV12-4 and TRBJ2-3, with 8 bases that match TRBD2. This CDR3 is 16 amino acids long. The V gene end was trimmed by 3 bases and the J gene end by 2 bases; junction bases not matched to a gene: 7. DNA of the CDR3: TGTGCCAGCAGTTTCTTAGCGGGGCAACACACAGATACGCAGTATTTT. Translation: CASSFLAGQHTDTQYF.

The chain couples TRBV7-9 to TRBJ2-7; tentative D call: TRBD1 (8 bases). Trimming took off 1 base at V and 2 bases at J, with 18 bases between the two ends. This CDR3 comprises 17 residues. Germline V gene data show CDR1 as SEHNR and CDR2 as FQNEAQ (reference sequence). CDR3 sequence: CASSLGRTGRDTYEQYF. The CDR3 DNA sequence: TGTGCCAGCAGCTTAGGACGGACAGGGAGGGATACCTACGAGCAGTACTTC.

The chain is built from TRBV18 and TRBJ2-7, with a weak D call TRBD2 (5 bases). Germline CDR1 reads KGHSH; CDR2 reads LQKENI. This CDR3 contains 14 residues. V was pared by 3 bases and J by 0 bases, with 9 bases between. The CDR3 DNA sequence: TGTGCCAGCTCACCCGGGGAGAGCTCCTACGAGCAGTACGTC. Protein sequence: CASSPGESSYEQYV.

J is TRBJ2-3 and V is TRBV7-9; D is unclear. The germline V gene has CDR1 SEHNR and CDR2 FQNEAQ (reference sequence). V shed 7 bases and J shed 6 bases, with 11 bases lying between them. CDR3 size: 12 residues. The CDR3 loop reads CASTHTPDTQYF. The CDR3, as DNA: TGTGCCAGCACCCACACACCGGATACGCAGTATTTT.

This clonotype was seen a few times. The rearrangement joins TRBV12-3 or TRBV12-4 to TRBJ2-1; TRBD2 matches at 10 bases. Trimming at V came to 6 bases and at J to 6 bases, leaving 11 bases not matched to a gene. The CDR3 runs 16 residues. The CDR3 region has the DNA TGTGCCAGCAGCCCAACCGCTAGCGGGGGCCGCAATGAGCAGTTCTTC. It yields the protein CASSPTASGGRNEQFF.

The table lists this clonotype with many counts. V and J are TRBV18 and TRBJ2-5; unclear D gene. CDR3 length: 15 residues. Trimming took off 4 bases at V and 0 bases at J, with 12 bases between the two ends. Looked up from germline, CDR1 is KGHSH and CDR2 is LQKENI. The CDR3 loop is CASSRRLTDQETQYF. CDR3 in DNA: TGTGCCAGCTCACGTCGGCTTACAGACCAAGAGACCCAGTACTTC.

This clonotype was seen repeatedly, ten times or more. The chain recombines TRBV11-3 with TRBJ2-1; 11 nucleotides align to TRBD2. The trim removed 1 base at V and 7 bases at J, leaving 9 bases unmatched. Germline CDR1 and CDR2: SGHNT and YENEEA. The CDR3 has 17 amino acids. This chain's CDR3 is CASSLALTSGESNEQFF. CDR3 sequence (DNA): TGTGCCAGCAGCTTAGCCCTGACTAGCGGGGAATCAAATGAGCAGTTCTTC.

This clonotype occurred many times. V gene TRBV5-1 combines with J gene TRBJ1-1; D ambiguous. Germline lookup yields CDR1 SGHRS and CDR2 YFSETQ. Trimming shortened V by 0 bases and J by 0 bases, and 6 bases separated the two germline ends. The CDR3 is made up of 14 amino acids. The CDR3 DNA reads as TGCGCCAGCAGCTTGGTGCCCATGAACACTGAAGCTTTCTTT. The encoded protein is CASSLVPMNTEAFF.

This clonotype was observed a few times. The chain employs TRBV3-1 and TRBJ1-1; weak D call: TRBD1 (6 bases). Trimming cost V 3 bases and J 4 bases, with 12 bases left between them. CDR3 size: 14 residues. Germline assignment: CDR1 LGHDT and CDR2 YNNKEL (reference sequence). CDR3 region: CASSQQGMGTEAFF. DNA of the CDR3: TGTGCCAGCAGCCAGCAGGGGATGGGCACTGAAGCTTTCTTT.

Only a few counts were recorded for this clonotype. V gene TRBV15 combines with J gene TRBJ2-1, with 7 bases aligning to TRBD2. CDR3 length: 17 amino acids. The germline V gene encodes CDR1 LNHNV and CDR2 YYDKDF (reference sequence). V shed 0 bases and J 8 bases; nucleotides not matched to a gene: 13. CDR3 nucleotides: TGTGCCACCAGCAGAGAGACAGCGGTTCCCAGCGGGGATGAGCAGTTCTTC. Translation: CATSRETAVPSGDEQFF.

The chain links TRBV5-1 to TRBJ1-1, with a weak D call TRBD1 (6 bases). Germline loops: CDR1 SGHRS, CDR2 YFSETQ. V was cut by 7 bases and J by 8 bases, with 18 bases left in between. CDR3 length: 13 amino acids. The CDR3 DNA sequence: TGCGCCAGCGGCCCTGGGGGCGGATTCGAAGCTTTCTTT. Its protein product is CASGPGGGFEAFF.

V usage is TRBV6-5 and J usage is TRBJ2-7; D remains ambiguous. V was clipped by 0 bases and J by 0 bases, with 6 bases between them. The CDR3 sequence is 14 residues long. Germline-derived CDR1 and CDR2 are MNHEY and SVGAGI. CDR3 in amino acids: CASSYSDVSYEQYF. The CDR3 DNA follows: TGTGCCAGCAGTTACTCGGACGTCTCCTACGAGCAGTACTTC.

The CDR3 loop reads CATSRDVQGGVVTDTQYF. The CDR3 DNA reads as TGTGCCACCAGCAGAGATGTTCAGGGGGGCGTCGTCACAGATACGCAGTATTTT. The V call is TRBV15, the J call TRBJ2-3; the D gene is possibly TRBD1 (7 bases). The CDR3 sequence is 18 residues long. The germline V gene encodes CDR1 LNHNV and CDR2 YYDKDF (reference sequence). V lost 0 bases and J 2 bases, leaving 18 bases between the germline ends.

This chain links TRBV4-2 with TRBJ2-3; D is uncertain. With 6 bases removed from V and 8 bases from J, the gap between germline ends came to 18 bases. CDR3 length: 14 amino acids. CDR1 is LGHNA and CDR2 is YNFKEQ in the germline V gene. The CDR3 reads CASSYSEGTLTQYF. The CDR3 bases are TGTGCCAGCAGTTACAGTGAAGGCACCCTTACGCAGTATTTT.

In its sample, this clonotype was seen a few times. This rearrangement joins TRBV10-3 to TRBJ2-1; D remains ambiguous. The germline gives CDR1 ENHRY, CDR2 SYGVKD. This CDR3 is built from 14 residues. The V end lost 3 bases, the J end lost 5 bases, and 11 bases lay between the germline ends. CDR3 protein: CAISEDLRDNEQFF. The CDR3 DNA reads as TGTGCCATCAGTGAAGATCTACGAGACAATGAGCAGTTCTTC.

This clonotype was seen many times. The rearrangement joins TRBV20-1 to TRBJ2-1; D remains ambiguous. The CDR3 has 12 amino acids. Trimming pared 6 bases from V and 3 bases from J, leaving 9 bases between. CDR1 and CDR2 from the germline V gene are DFQATT and SNEGSKA (reference sequence). The CDR3 sequence is CSAPELYNEQFF. The CDR3 nucleotides read TGCAGTGCACCGGAACTCTACAATGAGCAGTTCTTC.

Ten or more counts support this clonotype. V gene TRBV4-3 combines with J gene TRBJ2-1; TRBD2 aligns across 8 bases. This CDR3 is 15 amino acids long. The germline CDR1 and CDR2 sequences are LGHNA and YSLEER. After removal of 4 bases from V and 5 bases from J, the junction contained 7 bases not matched to a gene. CDR3 bases: TGCGCCAGCAGCCGCCTGGCGGGGGGCGACAATGAGCAGTTCTTC. Translation: CASSRLAGGDNEQFF.

This rearrangement joins TRBV29-1 to TRBJ2-2; D is unresolved. CDR3 length: 12 residues. Trimming stripped 7 bases from V and 8 bases from J, with 14 bases between. Looked up from germline, CDR1 is SQVTM and CDR2 is ANQGSEA. CDR3 in amino acids: CSARSSFGELFF. In DNA form, the CDR3 reads TGCAGCGCTAGGTCTTCTTTTGGGGAGCTGTTTTTT.

This clonotype came up many times. The J gene is TRBJ1-2, the V gene TRBV12-3 or TRBV12-4, with D unresolved. The CDR3 has 13 amino acids. V was trimmed by 8 bases and J by 4 bases, leaving 14 bases between them. CDR3 coding DNA: TGTGCCAGCTTGGGCCCCGGAGGCTATGGCTACACCTTC. It encodes CASLGPGGYGYTF.

This clonotype has a count of ten or more. J is TRBJ2-4 and V is TRBV29-1, with D possibly being TRBD1 (6 bases). V was clipped by 0 bases and J by 12 bases, with 12 bases between them. The CDR3 consists of 12 residues. Germline V CDR1 and CDR2: SQVTM, ANQGSEA. The CDR3 here is CSVEDLNRDQYF. DNA for the CDR3: TGCAGCGTTGAAGATCTTAACAGGGATCAGTACTTC.

In its sample, this clonotype was seen a few times. The chain has TRBV20-1 and TRBJ2-3; D remains unclear. Trimming took off 1 base at V and 6 bases at J, with 11 bases between the two ends. Germline CDR1 and CDR2: DFQATT and SNEGSKA (reference sequence). This CDR3 has 13 amino acids. The chain's CDR3 is CSARGQMGDTQYF. CDR3 bases: TGCAGTGCTAGAGGGCAAATGGGGGATACGCAGTATTTT.

Here the CDR3 reads CASSQEQRGDQETQYF. CDR3 sequence (DNA): TGTGCCAGCAGCCAAGAGCAGCGGGGGGACCAAGAGACCCAGTACTTC. This chain uses TRBV3-1 with TRBJ2-5; 9 nucleotides line up with TRBD2. The CDR3 is 16 residues long. V was clipped by 0 bases and J by 0 bases; unmatched bases: 2. Germline V CDR1 and CDR2: LGHDT, YNNKEL (reference sequence).